The 11 T cell receptor beta chains below all came from one sample that was sequenced in a study of technical replicates of blood from several donors. Measured with immunoSEQ multiplex PCR; TCRdb has only the in-frame clones, and not every one. The profile shows over 55,000 clones, roughly 96% of them singletons. The sample comprised T cells isolated from PBMCs. These receptors all come from a human donor in good health.

This chain uses TRBV6-5 with TRBJ1-2; no reliable D call. The CDR3 has 13 amino acids. Germline values: CDR1 MNHEY, CDR2 SVGAGI. V dropped 6 bases and J dropped 3 bases, with 11 bases sitting between them. The CDR3 DNA follows: TGTGCCAGCAGCCAGACACGAGACTATGGCTACACCTTC. It translates to CASSQTRDYGYTF.

The chain joins TRBV30 to TRBJ1-6; D uncertain. This CDR3 region has 13 residues. Germline CDR1 and CDR2: GTSNPN and SVGIG (reference sequence). V was cut by 4 bases and J by 5 bases, with 9 bases left in between. CDR3 sequence reads: CAWKEDHNSPLHF. CDR3 sequence (DNA): TGTGCCTGGAAGGAGGACCATAATTCACCCCTCCACTTT.

This sequence joins TRBV15 and TRBJ1-4; D is uncertain. With 1 base removed from V and 7 bases from J, the gap between germline ends came to 13 bases. CDR1 LNHNV and CDR2 YYDKDF come from the germline V gene (reference sequence). CDR3 length: 15 residues. CDR3 coding DNA: TGTGCCACCAGCAGAGGCCTGCCGCGGAGTGAAAAACTGTTTTTT. Its translation: CATSRGLPRSEKLFF.

This clone is a singleton in its sample. This chain connects TRBV29-1 to TRBJ2-1; D is ambiguous. Per germline, CDR1 SQVTM and CDR2 ANQGSEA. The V end lost 4 bases, the J end lost 10 bases, and 14 bases lay between the germline ends. The CDR3 consists of 12 residues. CDR3 in amino acids: CSVGGYLKEQFF. CDR3 coding DNA: TGCAGCGTTGGAGGCTACCTAAAGGAGCAGTTCTTC.

The rearrangement links TRBV11-2 to TRBJ1-2; the D gene is possibly TRBD1 (6 bases). The CDR3 is made up of 14 amino acids. V lost 5 bases and J 3 bases, leaving 13 bases between the germline ends. Per germline, CDR1 SGHAT and CDR2 FQNNGV. CDR3 nucleotide sequence: TGTGCCAGCAGCCTACACCCAGGGGACTATGGCTACACCTTC. Translating gives CASSLHPGDYGYTF. Based on the CDR3 plus reference TRBV11-2 and TRBJ1-2, the full variable domain is EAGVAQSPRYKIIEKRQSVAFWCNPISGHATLYWYQQILGQGPKLLIQFQNNGVVDDSQLPKDRFSAERLKGVDSTLKIQPAKLEDSAVYLCASSLHPGDYGYTFGSGTRLTVV.

The rearrangement links TRBV7-6 to TRBJ2-3; TRBD1 is a possible D gene (5 bases). The CDR3 consists of 18 residues. Trimming stripped 1 base from V and 0 bases from J, with 17 bases between. Germline lookup yields CDR1 SGHVS and CDR2 FNYEAQ. CDR3: CASSLDRQGIASTDTQYF. Here the CDR3 DNA reads TGTGCCAGCAGCTTAGACAGGCAAGGAATCGCTAGCACAGATACGCAGTATTTT.

The chain carries TRBV11-3 and TRBJ1-2; 7 bases map to TRBD1. Germline V lookup: CDR1 SGHNT, CDR2 YENEEA. This CDR3 contains 15 residues. J gave up 2 bases and V 4 bases, and 7 bases lay outside the gene matches. CDR3 coding DNA: TGTGCCAGCAGCTCCGACAGGGTCGGCAACTATGGCTACACCTTC. Protein: CASSSDRVGNYGYTF.

The chain couples TRBV25-1 to TRBJ2-1; 11 bases fit TRBD2. Germline V gives CDR1 MGHDK, CDR2 SYGVNS. The CDR3 has 14 amino acids. J lost 9 bases, V lost 8 bases, and 9 bases had no gene match. Here the CDR3 reads CASRGLADTSEQFF. In DNA form, the CDR3 reads TGTGCCAGCCGGGGACTAGCGGATACAAGTGAGCAGTTCTTC.

The chain combines TRBV9 with TRBJ2-2; D is ambiguous. Trimming cost V 4 bases and J 2 bases, with 6 bases left between them. The germline V gene has CDR1 SGDLS and CDR2 YYNGEE. This CDR3 has 13 residues. The CDR3 nucleotides are TGTGCCAGCAGCCTTCGTAACACCGGGGAGCTGTTTTTT. Residues: CASSLRNTGELFF.

The chain joins TRBV10-2 to TRBJ2-7, with a possible D match to TRBD2 (6 bases). This CDR3 has 13 amino acids. The V gene lost 7 bases and the J gene lost 0 bases, with 10 bases spanning the gap. Germline CDR1 WSHSY, CDR2 SAAADI. The CDR3 bases are TGCGCCAGCATCACGACTAGCTCCTACGAGCAGTACTTC. Protein: CASITTSSYEQYF.

This rearrangement joins TRBV5-1 to TRBJ2-1; 7 bases match TRBD1. The CDR3 length is 15 residues. The V gene end was trimmed by 3 bases and the J gene end by 4 bases; junction bases not matched to a gene: 7. CDR1 is SGHRS and CDR2 is YFSETQ in the germline V gene. CDR3 residues: CASSWRQGIYNEQFF. CDR3 coding DNA: TGCGCCAGCAGCTGGCGACAGGGTATATACAATGAGCAGTTCTTC.